This TCR beta chain was captured by sequencing in a study of blood T cell repertoires in COVID-19. TCRdb's table, derived via immunoSEQ multiplex PCR, lists solely in-frame clones and lacks some. The table has some 190,000 clones, 86% seen once. There are 17 residues in the CDR3. Germline values: CDR1 SGHNT, CDR2 YYREEE (reference sequence). The V segment lost 3 bases and the J segment 4 bases; nucleotides outside the gene matches: 10. This TCR was recovered from a middle-aged man with acute COVID-19. The chain has TRBV5-4 and TRBJ2-3, with TRBD2 identical over 11 bases. What was sequenced was PBMCs or T cells enriched from blood (not recorded which). The CDR3 loop is CASSSGLAAQAADTQYF. In DNA, the CDR3 is TGTGCCAGCAGCTCGGGACTAGCGGCTCAAGCAGCAGATACGCAGTATTTT.